Presented here are 32 T cell receptor beta chains from one specimen sequenced in a study of T cell responses to AZD1222 COVID-19 vaccine. Sequencing used immunoSEQ multiplex PCR; TCRdb keeps in-frame clones, though not all of them. The data show 95,000 to 150,000 clones, 88% seen once. This specimen was peripheral blood, taken on day 0 of AZD1222 vaccination. These receptors were collected from an adult in good health.

This chain connects TRBV30 to TRBJ1-4, with TRBD1 matching 7 bases. CDR1 and CDR2 (germline): GTSNPN, SVGIG (reference sequence). The CDR3 totals 14 residues. V dropped 2 bases and J dropped 7; count of bases not matched to a gene: 7. The CDR3 loop reads CAWSTRQGGEKLFF. For the CDR3, the DNA is TGTGCCTGGAGTACGAGACAGGGAGGTGAAAAACTGTTTTTT.

V and J are TRBV18 and TRBJ2-1; D gene unclear. The CDR3 length is 14 residues. Germline V gives CDR1 KGHSH, CDR2 LQKENI. V gave up 2 bases and J gave up 8 bases, with 13 bases separating them. The CDR3 coding sequence is TGTGCCAGCTCACCAGACCCCGCCCTCGATGAGCAGTTCTTC. It specifies CASSPDPALDEQFF.

This clone turned up a few times. The gene calls are TRBV28 and TRBJ1-1; D remains ambiguous. The V end lost 5 bases, the J end lost 1 base, and 14 bases lay between the germline ends. CDR3 length: 15 amino acids. Germline CDR1 reads MDHEN; CDR2 reads SYDVKM. The CDR3 nucleotides are TGTGCCAGCAGTCCATTTAGCGCCCCGAACACTGAAGCTTTCTTT. Its translation is CASSPFSAPNTEAFF.

This clone was counted once. The gene calls are TRBV11-3 and TRBJ1-5; no clear D gene. CDR3 length equals 13 residues. Trimming took 5 bases from V and 1 from J, leaving 6 bases between them. Germline V gives CDR1 SGHNT, CDR2 YENEEA. The CDR3 coding sequence is TGTGCCAGCAGCCTAGCGAGCAATCAGCCCCAGCATTTT. It codes for CASSLASNQPQHF.

The chain couples TRBV28 to TRBJ1-2, with TRBD1 as a possible D gene (6 bases). The CDR3 covers 18 residues. V lost 3 bases and J lost 2, with 22 bases in between. CDR1 and CDR2 (germline): MDHEN, SYDVKM. In nucleotides, the CDR3 is TGTGCCAGCAGTTTCTCCCCCAGTGGGGGGGCCTCGAACTATGGCTACACCTTC. Encoded protein: CASSFSPSGGASNYGYTF.

The rearrangement joins TRBV11-3 to TRBJ2-7, with D perhaps matching TRBD2 (6 bases). The CDR3 totals 15 residues. Trimming cost V 2 bases and J 5 bases, with 16 bases left between them. The germline CDR1 and CDR2 sequences are SGHNT and YENEEA. The CDR3 is CASSLSGVAADEQYF. CDR3 bases: TGTGCCAGCAGCTTATCGGGAGTAGCTGCCGACGAGCAGTACTTC.

CDR3 nucleotides: TGTGCCAGCAGCGGGACTAGCGGGGGGGCCACCGGGGAGCTGTTTTTT. This gives the protein CASSGTSGGATGELFF. The chain carries TRBV9 and TRBJ2-2; 15 nucleotides line up with TRBD2. Trimming removed 3 bases from V and 4 bases from J; junction bases left unmatched: 1. This CDR3 has 16 residues. Looked up from germline, CDR1 is SGDLS and CDR2 is YYNGEE. The whole variable domain, remainder taken from reference TRBV9 and TRBJ2-2, is DSGVTQTPKHLITATGQRVTLRCSPRSGDLSVYWYQQSLDQGLQFLIQYYNGEERAKGNILERFSAQQFPDLHSELNLSSLELGDSALYFCASSGTSGGATGELFFGEGSRLTVL.

This chain joins TRBV11-2 and TRBJ1-3; TRBD1 matches 7 bases. From germline, CDR1 is SGHAT and CDR2 FQNNGV. The CDR3 loop spans 15 amino acids. V dropped 5 bases and J dropped 0; count of bases not matched to a gene: 4. CDR3 nucleotide sequence: TGTGCCAGCAGCCGTGGGACAGCCTCTGGAAACACCATATATTTT. This encodes CASSRGTASGNTIYF.

V is TRBV10-3 and J is TRBJ1-2, with D unresolved. Trimming removed 6 bases from V and 4 bases from J, with 6 bases in between. CDR1 is ENHRY, CDR2 SYGVKD, per germline. The CDR3 sequence is 11 residues long. The chain's CDR3 is CAISGSYGYTF. For the CDR3, the DNA is TGTGCCATCAGCGGCAGCTATGGCTACACCTTC.

The rearrangement links TRBV3-1 (or the pseudogene TRBV3-2) to TRBJ2-3; TRBD2 agrees at 11 bases. CDR1 LGHDT and CDR2 YNNKEL come from the germline V gene (reference sequence). The CDR3 length is 15 residues. V gave up 5 bases and J gave up 4 bases; unmatched junction bases: 5. This chain's CDR3 is CASSSGTSGADTQYF. CDR3 bases: TGTGCCAGCAGCTCCGGGACTAGCGGAGCAGATACGCAGTATTTT.

Written as DNA, the CDR3 is TGTGCCAGCAGTTTTTGGGGAAAGCACAATGAGCAGTTCTTC. Translation gives CASSFWGKHNEQFF. V is TRBV28 and J is TRBJ2-1; D is undetermined. Trimming took off 3 bases at V and 5 bases at J, with 11 bases between the two ends. The CDR3 is 14 residues long. Germline CDR1 reads MDHEN; CDR2 reads SYDVKM. Variable domain in full (rest from reference TRBV28 and TRBJ2-1): DVKVTQSSRYLVKRTGEKVFLECVQDMDHENMFWYRQDPGLGLRLIYFSYDVKMKEKGDIPEGYSVSREKKERFSLILESASTNQTSMYLCASSFWGKHNEQFFGPGTRLTVL.

This clone is a singleton in its sample. The genes are TRBV2 and TRBJ1-5; D is unclear. CDR3 length: 15 residues. V shed 6 bases and J shed 0 bases, with 12 bases lying between them. CDR1 is SNHLY, CDR2 FYNNEI, per germline. For the CDR3, the DNA is TGTGCCAGCAGGGCACGTGGATATAGCAATCAGCCCCAGCATTTT. Translation gives CASRARGYSNQPQHF. Full variable domain (outside the CDR3, taken from reference TRBV2 and TRBJ1-5): EPEVTQTPSHQVTQMGQEVILRCVPISNHLYFYWYRQILGQKVEFLVSFYNNEISEKSEIFDDQFSVERPDGSNFTLKIRSTKLEDSAMYFCASRARGYSNQPQHFGDGTRLSIL.

This clone was counted a single time. The CDR3 is CASSIVSVLDGYTF. The CDR3 DNA reads TGTGCCAGTAGTATAGTCTCCGTGTTAGATGGCTACACCTTC. This sequence joins TRBV19 and TRBJ1-2; D ambiguous. CDR1 and CDR2 (germline): LNHDA, SQIVND (reference sequence). CDR3 size: 14 residues. The ends were cut back, 1 base at V and 6 bases at J, with 12 bases in the middle. Combining the CDR3 with reference TRBV19 and TRBJ1-2 gives the whole variable domain DGGITQSPKYLFRKEGQNVTLSCEQNLNHDAMYWYRQDPGQGLRLIYYSQIVNDFQKGDIAEGYSVSREKKESFPLTVTSAQKNPTAFYLCASSIVSVLDGYTFGSGTRLTVV.

V and J are TRBV5-1 and TRBJ2-7; TRBD2 aligns across 12 bases. V trimming: 5 bases; J trimming: 2 bases; junction bases outside the gene matches: 14. Germline V gene data show CDR1 as SGHRS and CDR2 as YFSETQ. The CDR3 is 18 amino acids. Written as DNA, the CDR3 is TGCGCCAGCAGACAGGGACTAGCGGGTAGAGGAAGAACCTACGAGCAGTACTTC. Translated: CASRQGLAGRGRTYEQYF.

The chain uses TRBV28 and TRBJ1-1; 7 nucleotides agree with TRBD1. Germline V CDR1 and CDR2: MDHEN, SYDVKM. After removal of 2 bases from V and 5 bases from J, the junction contained 5 bases not matched to a gene. The length of the CDR3 is 14 residues. The CDR3 nucleotides read TGTGCCAGCAGTTTAGACAGGGCAGGTACTGAAGCTTTCTTT. Amino acid sequence: CASSLDRAGTEAFF.

This clone was detected only a few times. The chain carries TRBV28 and TRBJ1-6, with D possibly matching TRBD1 (5 bases). CDR1 MDHEN and CDR2 SYDVKM come from the germline V gene. V lost 11 bases and J 7 bases, leaving 12 bases between the germline ends. CDR3 length: 12 residues. The CDR3 sequence: CAGGTGNSPLHF. DNA of the CDR3: TGTGCCGGCGGGACGGGAAATTCACCCCTCCACTTT. Together with reference TRBV28 and TRBJ1-6, the CDR3 gives the full variable domain: DVKVTQSSRYLVKRTGEKVFLECVQDMDHENMFWYRQDPGLGLRLIYFSYDVKMKEKGDIPEGYSVSREKKERFSLILESASTNQTSMYLCAGGTGNSPLHFGNGTRLTVT.

CDR3 nucleotide sequence: TGCGCCAGCAGCCCCCTTCTGGGACAGGGGACCGGGGAGCTGTTTTTT. Its protein is CASSPLLGQGTGELFF. J is TRBJ2-2 and V is TRBV4-3; 10 positions agree with TRBD1. The CDR3 has 16 amino acids. Germline V CDR1 and CDR2: LGHNA, YSLEER. Trimming removed 4 bases from V and 5 bases from J; junction bases left unmatched: 7.

The CDR3: CASSLQGVGQPQHF. The CDR3 DNA is TGTGCCAGCAGCTTACAGGGGGTGGGTCAGCCCCAGCATTTT. The chain recombines TRBV7-6 with TRBJ1-5, with 7 bases that match TRBD1. Germline V gene sequence: CDR1 SGHVS, CDR2 FNYEAQ. The CDR3 sequence is 14 residues long. V shed 2 bases, J shed 6 bases, and the junction held 4 bases outside the gene matches.

This clone was found a few times. This rearrangement joins TRBV6-5 to TRBJ1-2, with TRBD1 identical over 8 bases. From germline, CDR1 is MNHEY and CDR2 SVGAGI. The CDR3 spans 15 residues. The ends lost 2 bases at V and 7 bases at J; junction bases unmatched: 9. CDR3 protein: CASSYMVQGAGGYTF. The CDR3 DNA follows: TGTGCCAGCAGTTACATGGTGCAGGGGGCAGGTGGCTACACCTTC.

This sequence joins TRBV5-1 and TRBJ1-3; 7 positions agree with TRBD1. This CDR3 has 13 amino acids. J was trimmed by 8 bases and V by 2 bases; bases with no gene match: 4. Germline lookup yields CDR1 SGHRS and CDR2 YFSETQ. CDR3 sequence (DNA): TGCGCCAGCAGCTTTCGACAGGGAGACACCATATATTTT. Its translation: CASSFRQGDTIYF.

The chain combines TRBV4-1 with TRBJ1-5; TRBD1 aligns across 9 bases. The V gene end was trimmed by 4 bases and the J gene end by 16 bases; junction bases not matched to a gene: 11. CDR1 is MGHRA, CDR2 YSYEKL, per germline. This CDR3 contains 13 residues. CDR3 coding DNA: TGCGCCAGCAGCCCCGGCCCGGACAGGGGAAGACATTTT. This sequence encodes CASSPGPDRGRHF.

V is TRBV2 and J is TRBJ1-5; 8 bases match TRBD1. The CDR3 has 14 amino acids. J gave up 6 bases and V 4 bases, and 5 bases lay outside the gene matches. Germline loops: CDR1 SNHLY, CDR2 FYNNEI. The CDR3 reads CASSGGQGSQPQHF. CDR3 nucleotide sequence: TGTGCCAGCAGTGGTGGACAGGGCAGTCAGCCCCAGCATTTT.

This clone was seen only once. The rearrangement joins TRBV29-1 to TRBJ2-7; D is possibly TRBD2 (7 bases). The CDR3 is 14 residues long. V was pared by 4 bases and J by 5 bases, with 18 bases between. Germline lookup yields CDR1 SQVTM and CDR2 ANQGSEA. CDR3 in amino acids: CSVAEGEGRDEQYF. The CDR3 DNA sequence: TGCAGCGTTGCCGAGGGGGAGGGCCGGGACGAGCAGTACTTC.

V gene TRBV7-9 combines with J gene TRBJ2-5; D is unresolved. V was cut by 5 bases and J by 1 base, with 8 bases left in between. CDR3 length equals 13 residues. Germline CDR1 SEHNR, CDR2 FQNEAQ (reference sequence). This CDR3 reads CASSERGQETQYF. In DNA form, the CDR3 reads TGTGCCAGCAGCGAACGCGGCCAAGAGACCCAGTACTTC. Filled out from reference TRBV7-9 and TRBJ2-5, the complete variable domain reads DTGVSQNPRHKITKRGQNVTFRCDPISEHNRLYWYRQTLGQGPEFLTYFQNEAQLEKSRLLSDRFSAERPKGSFSTLEIQRTEQGDSAMYLCASSERGQETQYFGPGTRLLVL.

The chain combines TRBV27 with TRBJ1-1, with a possible D match to TRBD1 (5 bases). Germline V gene lookup returns CDR1 MNHEY and CDR2 SMNVEV (reference sequence). This CDR3 has 13 amino acids. The V gene lost 6 bases and the J gene lost 9 bases, with 17 bases spanning the gap. Written as DNA, the CDR3 is TGTGCCAGCAGAACCTGGGGAGCGGGACAAGCTTTCTTT. Encoded protein: CASRTWGAGQAFF.

The rearrangement joins TRBV15 to TRBJ1-6; D gene unclear. The CDR3 covers 14 residues. V was pared by 5 bases and J by 4 bases, with 9 bases between. Germline V gene lookup returns CDR1 LNHNV and CDR2 YYDKDF (reference sequence). The CDR3 loop is CATSARRYNSPLHF. CDR3 DNA sequence: TGTGCCACCAGCGCCCGCAGGTATAATTCACCCCTCCACTTT.

CDR3 sequence reads: CASSQGQGRNGYTF. CDR3 bases: TGTGCCAGCAGCCAAGGACAGGGGAGGAATGGCTACACCTTC. This sequence joins TRBV3-1 (or the pseudogene TRBV3-2) and TRBJ1-2, with 8 bases matching TRBD1. Per the germline V gene, CDR1 is LGHDT and CDR2 is YNNKEL (reference sequence). The CDR3 extends over 14 amino acids. The trim removed 1 base at V and 6 bases at J, leaving 4 bases unmatched.

The chain uses TRBV3-1 (or the pseudogene TRBV3-2) and TRBJ1-1; D is unresolved. The germline CDR1 and CDR2 sequences are LGHDT and YNNKEL (reference sequence). This CDR3 contains 14 residues. Deletions cut 1 base from V and 0 bases from J, with 6 bases between. The CDR3 sequence is CASSQVFMNTEAFF. The CDR3 DNA reads as TGTGCCAGCAGCCAAGTTTTCATGAACACTGAAGCTTTCTTT.

V is TRBV7-3 and J is TRBJ2-7; 8 bases map to TRBD1. This CDR3 is 15 amino acids long. With 5 bases clipped from V and 4 bases from J, the junction kept 10 bases outside the gene matches. CDR1 is SGHTA, CDR2 FQGTGA, per germline. The CDR3 DNA reads TGTGCCAGCAGCCGCGGGACAGGTGAAGGGTACGAGCAGTACTTC. Amino acid sequence: CASSRGTGEGYEQYF.

The V and J genes are TRBV30 and TRBJ1-6; no definite D call. The CDR3 consists of 15 residues. V gave up 1 base and J gave up 10 bases, with 17 bases separating them. CDR1 is GTSNPN, CDR2 SVGIG, per germline (reference sequence). CDR3 DNA sequence: TGTGCCTGGAGTGGGACCCTACTGGCCGGGTCACCCCTCCACTTT. Translated: CAWSGTLLAGSPLHF.

The rearrangement links TRBV18 to TRBJ1-1; 7 positions agree with TRBD1. This CDR3 is 16 amino acids long. Germline trimming cut 1 base from V and 2 bases from J; bases unmatched to any gene: 7. Per germline, CDR1 KGHSH and CDR2 LQKENI. CDR3 protein: CASSPRGTALNTEAFF. The CDR3 bases are TGTGCCAGCTCACCACGAGGGACAGCTTTAAACACTGAAGCTTTCTTT.

This clone showed up just once. The V call is TRBV24-1, the J call TRBJ2-3, with a possible D match to TRBD1 (6 bases). CDR1 is KGHDR and CDR2 is SFDVKD in the germline V gene. This CDR3 region has 18 residues. V was clipped by 0 bases and J by 6 bases, with 21 bases between them. The DNA for the CDR3 is TGTGCCACCAGTGATTTGCTCGCGGCAGGGGCAAAAGGGGATACGCAGTATTTT. Translated: CATSDLLAAGAKGDTQYF.